The 28 T cell receptor beta chains reported below all come from one sample, sequenced in a study of molecular identifiers for immune sequencing clone quantification. Each CDR3 protein gets one entry after TCRdb re-called the PCR reads with MiXCR. The table lists hundreds of thousands of distinct CDR3 sequences, about 25% of them singletons. Sample: naive CD8+ T cells from blood, with Jurkat cell RNA spiked in. Regarding subset: FACS-sorted CD8+CD4-CCR7+CD45RA+ naive T cells. The receptors stem from a human donor in good health. Some libraries in this study had Jurkat cell RNA spiked in.

The rearrangement links TRBV11-2 to TRBJ1-4, with D possibly matching TRBD1 (5 bases). Germline V gene lookup returns CDR1 SGHAT and CDR2 FQNNGV. The CDR3 length is 17 residues. V lost 1 base and J lost 0, with 12 bases in between. The CDR3 here is CASSLGPGGATNEKLFF. CDR3 coding DNA: TGTGCCAGCAGCTTAGGCCCGGGAGGGGCAACTAATGAAAAACTGTTTTTT.

This clonotype was picked up many times. V gene TRBV6-6 combines with J gene TRBJ2-3; the D is unclear. The germline V gene encodes CDR1 MNHNY and CDR2 SVGAGI (reference sequence). V was shortened by 5 bases and J by 2 bases, with 14 bases between the two germline ends. The CDR3 contains 15 residues. The CDR3 protein is CASSPTLDLTDTQYF. Written as DNA, the CDR3 is TGTGCCAGCAGTCCGACATTGGACCTCACAGATACGCAGTATTTT.

The chain carries TRBV5-6 and TRBJ1-1; no definite D call. Germline V lookup: CDR1 SGHDT, CDR2 YYEEEE. Trimming shortened V by 0 bases and J by 3 bases, and 15 bases separated the two germline ends. This CDR3 contains 16 residues. CDR3 amino acids: CASSLAQVGPDTEAFF. In nucleotides, the CDR3 is TGTGCCAGCAGCTTGGCCCAGGTAGGGCCTGACACTGAAGCTTTCTTT.

At least ten counts were recorded for this clonotype. The gene calls are TRBV7-6 and TRBJ2-3, with D perhaps matching TRBD2 (7 bases). V dropped 1 base and J dropped 0 bases, with 17 bases sitting between them. The germline gives CDR1 SGHVS, CDR2 FNYEAQ. This CDR3 is 18 amino acids long. The CDR3 DNA follows: TGTGCCAGCAGCTTAGATTGGGGGGGACAATTAAGCACAGATACGCAGTATTTT. It codes for CASSLDWGGQLSTDTQYF. Combining the CDR3 with reference TRBV7-6 and TRBJ2-3 gives the whole variable domain GAGVSQSPRYKVTKRGQDVALRCDPISGHVSLYWYRQALGQGPEFLTYFNYEAQQDKSGLPNDRFSAERPEGSISTLTIQRTEQRDSAMYRCASSLDWGGQLSTDTQYFGPGTRLTVL.

On this clonotype itself: A much larger clone lies a single base off, so this may be a read error. The chain has TRBV28 and TRBJ1-2, with 8 bases aligning to TRBD1. This CDR3 contains 15 residues. Germline CDR1 MDHEN, CDR2 SYDVKM. As DNA, the CDR3 is TGTGCCAGCAGTTTACGGTCAGGGGGCCTCTATGGCTACGCCTTC. Translating it yields CASSLRSGGLYGYAF.

V gene TRBV2 combines with J gene TRBJ1-1; D is undetermined. Between the trimmed V and J ends, which lost 4 bases and 3 bases, there was a span of 9 bases. Germline-derived CDR1 and CDR2 are SNHLY and FYNNEI. The CDR3 extends over 13 amino acids. The CDR3 coding sequence is TGTGCCAGCAGTGCGTACAGAGACACTGAAGCTTTCTTT. Its translation: CASSAYRDTEAFF.

Only a few counts were recorded for this clonotype. This chain connects TRBV14 to TRBJ1-5; D remains ambiguous. The CDR3 sequence is 13 residues long. Germline values: CDR1 SGHDN, CDR2 FVKESK. Between the trimmed V and J ends, which lost 2 bases and 5 bases, there was a span of 7 bases. CDR3 residues: CASSQSYDQPQHF. The DNA for the CDR3 is TGTGCCAGCAGCCAATCGTACGATCAGCCCCAGCATTTT.

In this sample, this clonotype turned up many times. J is TRBJ1-1 and V is TRBV3-1; D unclear. The CDR3 has 14 amino acids. Trimming took off 6 bases at V and 1 base at J, with 12 bases between the two ends. Germline values: CDR1 LGHDT, CDR2 YNNKEL (reference sequence). The CDR3 DNA reads as TGTGCCAGCAGATTAACTGACGGGAACACTGAAGCTTTCTTT. Its translation is CASRLTDGNTEAFF.

This clonotype was found a few times. The rearrangement joins TRBV11-2 to TRBJ2-7; maybe TRBD1 (6 bases). The CDR3 has 17 amino acids. Trimming pared 2 bases from V and 0 bases from J, leaving 17 bases between. The germline CDR1 and CDR2 sequences are SGHAT and FQNNGV. Written as DNA, the CDR3 is TGTGCCAGCAGCTTAACCGTTGGACAGCCCCTCTCCTACGAGCAGTACTTC. Translating it yields CASSLTVGQPLSYEQYF.

This clonotype appeared many times. The rearrangement uses TRBV7-2 and TRBJ2-5; 8 bases are shared with TRBD2. The CDR3 runs to 14 residues. The germline CDR1 and CDR2 sequences are SGHTA and FQGNSA. V was clipped by 2 bases and J by 5 bases; unmatched bases: 4. The CDR3 nucleotides read TGTGCCAGCAGCTTAAGCGGGAGCTTGGAGACCCAGTACTTC. Its translation is CASSLSGSLETQYF. The entire variable domain, with the rest obtained from reference TRBV7-2 and TRBJ2-5, is as follows: GAGVSQSPSNKVTEKGKDVELRCDPISGHTALYWYRQSLGQGLEFLIYFQGNSAPDKSGLPSDRFSAERTGGSVSTLTIQRTQQEDSAVYLCASSLSGSLETQYFGPGTRLLVL.

V gene TRBV30 combines with J gene TRBJ1-1; D gene uncertain. V lost 8 bases, J lost 1 base, and 14 bases lay in between. This CDR3 contains 13 residues. CDR1 is GTSNPN and CDR2 is SVGIG in the germline V gene (reference sequence). CDR3 amino acids: CATDGVANTEAFF. The CDR3 DNA follows: TGTGCCACGGACGGGGTTGCGAACACTGAAGCTTTCTTT.

This clonotype has at least ten counts. The genes are TRBV19 and TRBJ1-1; 7 positions agree with TRBD1. The V gene's germline CDR1 is LNHDA and CDR2 SQIVND (reference sequence). The ends lost 3 bases at V and 5 bases at J; junction bases unmatched: 9. CDR3 length: 15 amino acids. In nucleotides, the CDR3 is TGTGCCAGTAGTATTCTAGACAGGGCTACGACTGAAGCTTTCTTT. Amino acids: CASSILDRATTEAFF.

With respect to this clonotype: Being one base from a much bigger clone, this may be a read error. The V call is TRBV7-2, the J call TRBJ2-3, with D possibly TRBD2 on 6 matching bases. The ends were cut back, 7 bases at V and 3 bases at J, with 17 bases in the middle. The CDR3 contains 15 residues. CDR1 SGHTA and CDR2 FQGNSA come from the germline V gene. The CDR3 DNA sequence: TGTGCCAGCACTATTCGGCGGGATATGACAGATACGCAGTATTTT. This gives the protein CASTIRRDMTDTQYF. Supplemented by reference TRBV7-2 and TRBJ2-3, the full variable domain reads GAGVSQSPSNKVTEKGKDVELRCDPISGHTALYWYRQSLGQGLEFLIYFQGNSAPDKSGLPSDRFSAERTGGSVSTLTIQRTQQEDSAVYLCASTIRRDMTDTQYFGPGTRLTVL.

The sample holds many counts of this clonotype. The chain is built from TRBV6-2 or TRBV6-3 and TRBJ1-1; D gene ambiguous. V lost 8 bases, J lost 3 bases, and 4 bases lay in between. The CDR3 is 10 amino acids. Germline assignment: CDR1 MNHEY and CDR2 SVGEGT. CDR3 nucleotides: TGTGCCAGCGGGGACACTGAAGCTTTCTTT. It translates to CASGDTEAFF.

This clonotype turned up a few times. This rearrangement joins TRBV28 to TRBJ1-2, with a tentative D call TRBD1 (5 bases). The V gene lost 5 bases and the J gene lost 0 bases, with 10 bases spanning the gap. The CDR3 runs 14 residues. Germline CDR1 MDHEN, CDR2 SYDVKM. The CDR3: CASSPAGTNYGYTF. The CDR3 nucleotides are TGTGCCAGCAGTCCCGCAGGGACTAACTATGGCTACACCTTC.

This clonotype was detected many times. This chain uses TRBV12-3 or TRBV12-4 with TRBJ1-5; D is undetermined. The CDR3 sequence is 14 residues long. V gave up 5 bases and J gave up 3 bases, with 11 bases separating them. CDR3 in amino acids: CASSLDVFNQPQHF. The DNA of the CDR3 is TGTGCCAGCAGTCTAGACGTGTTCAATCAGCCCCAGCATTTT.

In the case of this clonotype: Just one base apart from a much larger clone, this may be a read error. This chain links TRBV6-6 with TRBJ2-3; tentatively, D is TRBD1 (5 bases). The CDR3 contains 15 residues. Germline CDR1 MNHNY, CDR2 SVGAGI (reference sequence). For the CDR3, the DNA is TGTGCCAGCAGTACCTCCAGGACACACACAGATACGCGGTATTTT. Protein product: CASSTSRTHTDTRYF.

Note on this clonotype: Possible read error: a much larger clone is one base away. This is likely a read error, given that the CDR3 carries no conserved phenylalanine or tryptophan at its end. This chain connects TRBV6-2 or TRBV6-3 to TRBJ2-7, with 7 nucleotides matching TRBD2. Germline lookup yields CDR1 MNHEY and CDR2 SVGEGT. The length of the CDR3 is 13 residues. The V segment lost 4 bases and the J segment 2 bases; nucleotides outside the gene matches: 2. CDR3 sequence: CASSSAGPYEQYL. CDR3 DNA: TGTGCCAGCAGTTCAGCGGGGCCCTACGAGCAGTACCTC.

A note on this clonotype: Without the conserved terminal phenylalanine or tryptophan, this CDR3 likely stems from a read error. V usage is TRBV7-9 and J usage is TRBJ2-3; a possible D gene is TRBD2 (6 bases). V was clipped by 5 bases and J by 2 bases, with 20 bases between them. In germline, CDR1 is SEHNR, CDR2 FQNEAQ (reference sequence). The CDR3 sequence is 17 residues long. CDR3 residues: CASSPIEGSGLTDTQYS. DNA for the CDR3: TGTGCCAGCAGCCCCATAGAAGGTAGCGGCCTCACAGATACGCAGTATTCT.

This clonotype came up a few times. The chain is built from TRBV21-1 and TRBJ1-5; the table's D call of TRBD1 was not tested on the DNA. TRBV21-1 is tagged as a pseudogene. This CDR3 has 15 residues. The CDR3 loop is CASSRPQGAGQPQHF. CDR3 coding DNA: TGTGCCAGCAGCAGGCCACAGGGGGCAGGTCAGCCCCAGCATTTT.

The chain combines TRBV4-1 with TRBJ2-7; perhaps TRBD1 as D (6 bases). This CDR3 has 18 residues. V was clipped by 1 base and J by 7 bases, with 26 bases between them. Germline lookup yields CDR1 MGHRA and CDR2 YSYEKL. The CDR3, as DNA: TGCGCCAGCAGCCAAGGGACAGCCGCTACGCAAGGGGTGTGGGAGCAGTACTTC. Translated, it gives CASSQGTAATQGVWEQYF.

The chain is built from TRBV12-3 or TRBV12-4 and TRBJ2-3; 7 bases fit TRBD2. The length of the CDR3 is 14 residues. Germline trimming cut 4 bases from V and 3 bases from J; bases unmatched to any gene: 4. CDR3 in amino acids: CASSSGLFTDTQYF. CDR3 DNA: TGTGCCAGCAGTTCGGGACTATTTACAGATACGCAGTATTTT.

In regard to this clonotype: The CDR3 does not close with the conserved phenylalanine or tryptophan, likely indicating a read error. The rearrangement joins TRBV19 to TRBJ2-5; TRBD2 might be the D (6 bases). The CDR3 sequence is 14 residues long. V lost 3 bases, J lost 7 bases, and 15 bases lay in between. Germline values: CDR1 LNHDA, CDR2 SQIVND (reference sequence). CDR3: CASSMAAGSRTQYL. For the CDR3, the DNA is TGTGCCAGTAGTATGGCTGCGGGGTCACGGACCCAGTACCTC.

Details on this clonotype: This may be a read error: a much more frequent sequence differs by one nucleotide. The chain has TRBV3-1 and TRBJ1-1; maybe TRBD1 (5 bases). The CDR3 covers 17 residues. V was shortened by 1 base and J by 2 bases, with 17 bases between the two germline ends. Germline V gene lookup returns CDR1 LGHDT and CDR2 YNNKEL (reference sequence). Here the CDR3 reads CASSQGRGETENTEAFF. CDR3 nucleotide sequence: TGTGCCAGCAGCCAAGGCCGGGGTGAGACAGAAAACACTGAAGCTTTCTTT.

About this clonotype itself: A clone one base away is much larger, so this may be a read error. The rearrangement joins TRBV6-2 or TRBV6-3 to TRBJ1-3; D remains ambiguous. Germline CDR1 is MNHEY and CDR2 is SVGEGT. The CDR3 sequence is 15 residues long. CDR3 DNA: TGTGCCAGCAGTTACAAGGGATACTCTGGAGACACCATATATTTT. Protein product: CASSYKGYSGDTIYF.

V usage is TRBV19 and J usage is TRBJ2-3, with TRBD1 as a possible D gene (6 bases). V was cut by 3 bases and J by 4 bases, with 11 bases left in between. The germline gives CDR1 LNHDA, CDR2 SQIVND (reference sequence). This CDR3 comprises 14 residues. CDR3 bases: TGTGCCAGTAGTATGTTGGGGGCATCAGATACGCAGTATTTT. Amino acid sequence: CASSMLGASDTQYF.

This chain uses TRBV5-1 with TRBJ2-7; 7 bases are a match to TRBD2. The germline V gene encodes CDR1 SGHRS and CDR2 YFSETQ. This CDR3 is 16 amino acids long. V lost 2 bases to trimming and J lost 3 bases; unmatched junction nucleotides: 11. The CDR3 loop is CASSLRASGESYEQYF. The CDR3 DNA follows: TGCGCCAGCAGCTTAAGGGCTAGCGGAGAGAGCTACGAGCAGTACTTC.

Many counts were recorded for this clonotype. The chain has TRBV29-1 and TRBJ2-3; the D gene could be TRBD1 or TRBD2 (6 bases each). V lost 0 bases, J lost 3 bases, and 22 bases lay in between. This CDR3 has 18 amino acids. From germline, CDR1 is SQVTM and CDR2 ANQGSEA. CDR3 in amino acids: CSVEDRRGIYMGTDTQYF. As DNA, the CDR3 is TGCAGCGTTGAAGATCGGAGGGGGATTTACATGGGGACAGATACGCAGTATTTT.